The 29 T cell receptor beta chains below all came from one sample that was sequenced in a study of blood T cells in healthy people across ages. The use of a sample-barcoded 5' primer and a J-beta primer mix characterized a second PCR of roughly 6 to 11 cycles. TCRdb redid the calling of the 5' RACE reads with MiXCR, one entry per CDR3 protein. The data hold roughly 1.5 million distinct CDR3 sequences, with 35% to 45% observed a single time. Sequencing was performed on blood. Source of these receptors: a woman under 30 in good health.

This clonotype was seen only a few times. The V call is TRBV25-1, the J call TRBJ1-4; TRBD1 is a possible D gene (6 bases). The V end lost 0 bases, the J end lost 6 bases, and 17 bases lay between the germline ends. Germline V gives CDR1 MGHDK, CDR2 SYGVNS. There are 17 residues in the CDR3. CDR3: CASSEYGQGSFDEKLFF. CDR3 DNA sequence: TGTGCCAGCAGTGAATATGGGCAGGGGAGCTTCGATGAAAAACTGTTTTTT.

V gene TRBV15 combines with J gene TRBJ2-2, with TRBD2 identical over 8 bases. The CDR3 is made up of 17 amino acids. Germline lookup yields CDR1 LNHNV and CDR2 YYDKDF (reference sequence). V shed 4 bases, J shed 0 bases, and the junction held 7 bases outside the gene matches. The CDR3 sequence is CATSTGGLAANTGELFF. The CDR3 DNA reads TGTGCCACCAGCACGGGAGGACTAGCAGCGAACACCGGGGAGCTGTTTTTT.

The gene calls are TRBV20-1 and TRBJ1-4; 7 positions agree with TRBD1. V shed 5 bases and J 1 base; nucleotides not matched to a gene: 4. The CDR3 runs 14 residues. The V gene's germline CDR1 is DFQATT and CDR2 SNEGSKA (reference sequence). DNA of the CDR3: TGCAGTGCTGGCAGGGGGAGAACTAATGAAAAACTGTTTTTT. Encoded protein: CSAGRGRTNEKLFF.

The chain couples TRBV18 to TRBJ1-2; 7 bases are shared with TRBD1. Germline values: CDR1 KGHSH, CDR2 LQKENI. The J segment lost 5 bases and the V segment lost 6 bases, leaving 6 bases of the junction unmatched. CDR3 length equals 13 residues. This chain's CDR3 is CASSTGAQYGYTF. The CDR3 DNA reads TGTGCCAGCTCCACAGGGGCTCAGTATGGCTACACCTTC.

CDR3 loop: CASSMAGGNYGYTF. The CDR3 nucleotides read TGTGCCAGCAGTATGGCTGGGGGAAACTATGGCTACACCTTC. The chain links TRBV2 to TRBJ1-2, with D possibly TRBD1 on 5 matching bases. The CDR3 loop spans 14 amino acids. The ends were cut back, 5 bases at V and 2 bases at J, with 12 bases in the middle. CDR1 is SNHLY, CDR2 FYNNEI, per germline. Combining the CDR3 with reference TRBV2 and TRBJ1-2 gives the whole variable domain EPEVTQTPSHQVTQMGQEVILRCVPISNHLYFYWYRQILGQKVEFLVSFYNNEISEKSEIFDDQFSVERPDGSNFTLKIRSTKLEDSAMYFCASSMAGGNYGYTFGSGTRLTVV.

Only a few counts were recorded for this clonotype. V and J are TRBV3-1 and TRBJ2-7; D gene uncertain. The CDR3 loop spans 14 amino acids. V was pared by 0 bases and J by 3 bases, with 9 bases between. Germline V gene sequence: CDR1 LGHDT, CDR2 YNNKEL (reference sequence). CDR3 bases: TGTGCCAGCAGCCAAGATTTATCTCACTACGAGCAGTACTTC. Its translation: CASSQDLSHYEQYF.

The chain carries TRBV6-5 and TRBJ2-2; 8 positions agree with TRBD2. The CDR3 spans 15 residues. Looked up from germline, CDR1 is MNHEY and CDR2 is SVGAGI. The V gene end was trimmed by 7 bases and the J gene end by 4 bases; junction bases not matched to a gene: 8. CDR3 amino acids: CASNPGTRPTGELFF. CDR3 nucleotides: TGTGCCAGCAATCCCGGGACTAGACCCACCGGGGAGCTGTTTTTT.

This clonotype has just a few counts. V usage is TRBV12-3 or TRBV12-4 and J usage is TRBJ2-7; D is undetermined. Trimming took off 3 bases at V and 2 bases at J, with 8 bases between the two ends. The CDR3 loop spans 13 amino acids. The CDR3 bases are TGTGCCAGCAGTTTCCGGTTCCCCTACGAGCAGTACTTC. The encoded protein is CASSFRFPYEQYF.

As DNA, the CDR3 is TGTGCCAGCAGAGACGGACAGGGAGGGAACACTGAAGCTTTCTTT. Protein product: CASRDGQGGNTEAFF. This chain links TRBV2 with TRBJ1-1; 8 positions match TRBD1. Trimming removed 6 bases from V and 1 base from J; junction bases left unmatched: 7. The CDR3 has 15 residues. Germline assignment: CDR1 SNHLY and CDR2 FYNNEI.

This CDR3 is CASRGQGLSGETQFF. In nucleotides, the CDR3 is TGTGCCAGCAGGGGACAGGGGCTTAGTGGAGAGACCCAGTTCTTC. V usage is TRBV6-5 and J usage is TRBJ2-1; 10 bases are shared with TRBD1. The trim removed 6 bases at V and 13 bases at J, leaving 15 bases unmatched. Germline V lookup: CDR1 MNHEY, CDR2 SVGAGI. The CDR3 spans 15 residues.

As DNA, the CDR3 is TGCGCCAGCAGCTTGACAGGGTCTGAAGATACGCAGTATTTT. It is translated as CASSLTGSEDTQYF. The chain combines TRBV5-1 with TRBJ2-3; D is perhaps TRBD1 (6 bases). Germline-derived CDR1 and CDR2 are SGHRS and YFSETQ. Trimming took 1 base from V and 5 from J, leaving 11 bases between them. The CDR3 contains 14 residues.

The J gene is TRBJ2-7, the V gene TRBV6-5; tentatively, D is TRBD1 or TRBD2 (5 bases each). The V and J ends lost 1 base and 6 bases respectively, with 13 bases between them. The germline V gene has CDR1 MNHEY and CDR2 SVGAGI. This CDR3 is 14 amino acids long. This CDR3 is CASSYYGTRGEQYF. The DNA for the CDR3 is TGTGCCAGCAGTTACTATGGCACGAGGGGCGAGCAGTACTTC.

This clonotype showed up just a few times. The genes are TRBV5-1 and TRBJ2-3; 10 nucleotides align to TRBD2. The V gene end was trimmed by 0 bases and the J gene end by 4 bases; junction bases not matched to a gene: 5. Germline V gene data show CDR1 as SGHRS and CDR2 as YFSETQ. CDR3 length equals 16 residues. CDR3 nucleotides: TGCGCCAGCAGCTTGGCCGGGACTAGCGTCCCAGATACGCAGTATTTT. Its translation: CASSLAGTSVPDTQYF.

This chain joins TRBV29-1 and TRBJ2-1; a weak D match, TRBD2 (6 bases). The tail of the sequence fits TRBJ2-7 better, so the J call may be wrong. The CDR3 is 15 residues long. Germline V CDR1 and CDR2: SQVTM, ANQGSEA. For the CDR3, the DNA is TGCAGCGTTGAAGGGGCTAGCGTGTCCTACAATGAGCAGTACTTC. Its protein product is CSVEGASVSYNEQYF.

This clonotype was counted only a few times. The chain combines TRBV6-6 with TRBJ1-6; no clear D gene. In germline, CDR1 is MNHNY, CDR2 SVGAGI (reference sequence). This CDR3 contains 13 residues. Trimming stripped 8 bases from V and 5 bases from J, with 10 bases between. The CDR3 DNA sequence: TGTGCCAGCGGCCTCACAGATAATTCACCCCTCCACTTT. Translating it yields CASGLTDNSPLHF.

This clonotype turned up a few times. This chain connects TRBV29-1 to TRBJ1-4; D not resolved. The germline gives CDR1 SQVTM, CDR2 ANQGSEA. The CDR3 has 10 residues. Trimming cost V 5 bases and J 10 bases, with 8 bases left between them. The CDR3 DNA follows: TGCAGCGTTTTAGTCGGAAAACTGTTTTTT. Amino acid sequence: CSVLVGKLFF.

The chain couples TRBV6-2 or TRBV6-3 to TRBJ2-3, with 13 bases aligning to TRBD2. This CDR3 is built from 15 residues. The germline V gene encodes CDR1 MNHEY and CDR2 SVGEGT. After removal of 5 bases from V and 4 bases from J, the junction contained 3 bases not matched to a gene. CDR3 amino acids: CASSRTSGSSDTQYF. The DNA of the CDR3 is TGTGCCAGCAGTAGGACTAGCGGGAGCTCAGATACGCAGTATTTT.

The chain has TRBV4-3 and TRBJ2-7, with a possible D match to TRBD1 (5 bases). The germline V gene encodes CDR1 LGHNA and CDR2 YSLEER. V dropped 0 bases and J dropped 2 bases, with 17 bases sitting between them. This CDR3 is built from 17 residues. CDR3 residues: CASSQDLRQGRTYEQYF. In nucleotides, the CDR3 is TGCGCCAGCAGCCAAGATCTTCGGCAGGGTAGGACCTACGAGCAGTACTTC.

In this sample, this clonotype turned up a few times. The chain carries TRBV6-6 and TRBJ1-4; unclear D gene. The CDR3 covers 13 residues. Germline-derived CDR1 and CDR2 are MNHNY and SVGAGI (reference sequence). The V end lost 5 bases, the J end lost 8 bases, and 12 bases lay between the germline ends. CDR3 DNA: TGTGCCAGCAGTGGTTGGGAAGGAGAAAAACTGTTTTTT. It specifies CASSGWEGEKLFF.

The genes are TRBV5-1 and TRBJ2-1, with 13 bases matching TRBD2. Germline-derived CDR1 and CDR2 are SGHRS and YFSETQ. The trim removed 3 bases at V and 5 bases at J, leaving 11 bases unmatched. The CDR3 spans 18 residues. The CDR3 is CASSSRLAGGLGHNEQFF. The DNA for the CDR3 is TGCGCCAGCAGCTCTCGACTAGCGGGGGGCTTGGGACACAATGAGCAGTTCTTC.

This clonotype was detected only a few times. This chain joins TRBV20-1 and TRBJ1-2, with 10 bases fitting TRBD1. Germline V gene data show CDR1 as DFQATT and CDR2 as SNEGSKA (reference sequence). V trimming: 1 base; J trimming: 0 bases; junction bases outside the gene matches: 5. This CDR3 has 16 amino acids. The CDR3 DNA reads TGCAGTGCTAGAGTGGACAGGGGGAAGGCTAACTATGGCTACACCTTC. Its protein is CSARVDRGKANYGYTF.

CDR3 sequence (DNA): TGCAGTGCTAGAGAAGTGGTAGGGACCTATAATTCACCCCTCCACTTT. Its protein product is CSAREVVGTYNSPLHF. The chain carries TRBV20-1 and TRBJ1-6, with D hard to call. The germline V gene encodes CDR1 DFQATT and CDR2 SNEGSKA (reference sequence). This CDR3 spans 16 amino acids. V was shortened by 0 bases and J by 2 bases, with 11 bases between the two germline ends.

There are a few counts of this clonotype. The rearrangement uses TRBV5-1 and TRBJ1-6; weak D call: TRBD1 (5 bases). Between the trimmed V and J ends, which lost 0 bases and 4 bases, there was a span of 8 bases. Germline V gene sequence: CDR1 SGHRS, CDR2 YFSETQ. The CDR3 loop spans 15 amino acids. The CDR3 protein is CASSLAAGYNSPLHF. For the CDR3, the DNA is TGCGCCAGCAGCTTGGCCGCAGGGTATAATTCACCCCTCCACTTT.

The genes are TRBV4-1 and TRBJ2-7, with TRBD1 identical over 9 bases. The DNA end is a closer match to TRBJ2-4, so the J assignment may be wrong. Germline V gene data show CDR1 as MGHRA and CDR2 as YSYEKL. CDR3 size: 15 residues. For the CDR3, the DNA is TGCGCCAGCAGCCAAGATGGACAGGGGCGGAACATTCAGTACTTC. This sequence encodes CASSQDGQGRNIQYF.

This clonotype was seen a few times. J is TRBJ2-1 and V is TRBV4-1, with a possible D match to TRBD1 (6 bases). V lost 1 base and J lost 4, with 11 bases in between. This CDR3 comprises 15 residues. CDR1 and CDR2 from the germline V gene are MGHRA and YSYEKL. The CDR3 region is CASSQVWTVYNEQFF. The CDR3 DNA reads TGCGCCAGCAGCCAAGTTTGGACAGTATACAATGAGCAGTTCTTC.

This clonotype is a singleton in its sample. The chain employs TRBV7-8 and TRBJ2-7; D uncertain. The CDR3 has 15 residues. Looked up from germline, CDR1 is SGHVS and CDR2 is FQNEAQ. Trimming cost V 1 base and J 7 bases, with 17 bases left between them. CDR3 coding DNA: TGTGCCAGCAGCTTAGAGGACCAGCTATCCAATGAGCAGTACTTC. Amino acid sequence: CASSLEDQLSNEQYF.

This chain's CDR3 is CASSPPGTGTKTQYF. As DNA, the CDR3 is TGTGCCAGCAGTCCTCCCGGGACAGGGACTAAGACCCAGTACTTC. V gene TRBV12-3 or TRBV12-4 combines with J gene TRBJ2-5, with TRBD1 matching 9 bases. This CDR3 region has 15 residues. Trimming took 5 bases from V and 6 from J; bases not matched to a gene: 10.

The V and J genes are TRBV5-5 and TRBJ2-7; a possible D gene is TRBD1 (7 bases). The V end was cut by 6 bases, the J end by 1 base, with 17 bases between. The CDR3 spans 15 residues. The germline gives CDR1 SGHKS, CDR2 YYEKEE (reference sequence). The CDR3 region has the DNA TGTGCCAGCACCCTAGGGGGCGGGATATCCTACGAGCAGTACTTC. This sequence encodes CASTLGGGISYEQYF.

V gene TRBV9 combines with J gene TRBJ2-7; 11 nucleotides match TRBD2. The CDR3 has 15 residues. Trimming at V came to 3 bases and at J to 7 bases, leaving 9 bases not matched to a gene. CDR1 and CDR2 (germline): SGDLS, YYNGEE. This CDR3 is CASSGLAGRYNEQYF. The CDR3 DNA is TGTGCCAGCAGCGGACTAGCGGGACGGTACAATGAGCAGTACTTC.